Listed below are T cell receptor beta chains from one sample, sequenced in a study of Graves' ophthalmopathy and Graves' hyperthyroidism. MiXCR was run by TCRdb on the multiplex PCR reads, yielding one entry per CDR3 protein. The sample records approximately 210,000 distinct CDR3 sequences, roughly 27% being singletons. The sample comprised peripheral blood. Source of these receptors: a man aged 50 to 60 with Graves' ophthalmopathy. CDR3s include the opening cysteine and the closing phenylalanine or tryptophan. Each record gives: CDR3 DNA, CDR3 protein, J gene, D gene, CDR3 length, V gene, clone size. A D gene is named only where the DNA matches it firmly. Not every row has a clone size; where given, it reads once, few, many or a size class.

DNA: TGCAGCGTTGAATGGACTCACAGTTACGAGCAGTACTTC
CDR3: CSVEWTHSYEQYF
J: TRBJ2-7
D: NA
length: 13
V: TRBV29-1
size: many

DNA: TGCGCCAGCAGTCTGGGACAAAAAGAGACCCAGTACTTC
CDR3: CASSLGQKETQYF
J: TRBJ2-5
D: NA
length: 13
V: TRBV5-1
size: many

DNA: TGTGCCAGCAGTGACTCGTTCAGGGGAGATGGCTACACCTTC
CDR3: CASSDSFRGDGYTF
J: TRBJ1-2
D: NA
length: 14
V: TRBV6-4
size: many

DNA: TGTGCCAGCAATTTGGGACGGAGTACCGGGGAGCTGTTTTTT
CDR3: CASNLGRSTGELFF
J: TRBJ2-2
D: NA
length: 14
V: TRBV2
size: many

DNA: TGTGCCAGCAGTCGCACCCAAGGGGAAGGGAAGACCCAGTACTTC
CDR3: CASSRTQGEGKTQYF
J: TRBJ2-5
D: NA
length: 15
V: TRBV28
size: medium-sized

DNA: TGTGCCAGCAGTAAGACAGGGGCTGGAGGTCAGCCCCAGCATTTT
CDR3: CASSKTGAGGQPQHF
J: TRBJ1-5
D: TRBD1
length: 15
V: TRBV6-1
size: NA

DNA: TGTGCCAGCAGTGAAGCGCTGATAGCGGTCGACTACGAGCAGTACTTC
CDR3: CASSEALIAVDYEQYF
J: TRBJ2-7
D: NA
length: 16
V: TRBV6-1
size: many

DNA: TGTGCTAGTGGTATCGGACAGCCCAACACTGAAGCTTTCTTT
CDR3: CASGIGQPNTEAFF
J: TRBJ1-1
D: NA
length: 14
V: TRBV12-5
size: NA

DNA: TGTGCCAGCAGTTACTCGACTAGCGGTAAACAAGAGACCCAGTACTTC
CDR3: CASSYSTSGKQETQYF
J: TRBJ2-5
D: TRBD2
length: 16
V: TRBV6-5
size: NA

DNA: TGTGCCAGCAGCGACAGGTCTAAGGGATTGGTTAACGAGCAGTACTTC
CDR3: CASSDRSKGLVNEQYF
J: TRBJ2-7
D: NA
length: 16
V: TRBV11-2
size: NA

DNA: TGTGCCACCCAAGCGACAGGACAAATTAACTATGGCTACGCCTTC
CDR3: CATQATGQINYGYAF
J: TRBJ1-2
D: NA
length: 15
V: TRBV24-1
size: once

DNA: TGTGCCAGCAGCCCCCGGATGGGCCTTGGCTACACCTTC
CDR3: CASSPRMGLGYTF
J: TRBJ1-2
D: NA
length: 13
V: TRBV5-6
size: many

DNA: TGTGCCAGCAGTTACTCGGAATCCTACGAGCAGTACTTC
CDR3: CASSYSESYEQYF
J: TRBJ2-7
D: NA
length: 13
V: TRBV6-2/TRBV6-3
size: many

DNA: TGTGCCACTTACGACCAGACAGGGCGAGGGAGAGGCTACACCTTC
CDR3: CATYDQTGRGRGYTF
J: TRBJ1-2
D: TRBD1
length: 15
V: TRBV7-9
size: many

DNA: TGTGCCAGCAGTTTATGGCCAGGAGACTCTGGAAACACCATATATTTT
CDR3: CASSLWPGDSGNTIYF
J: TRBJ1-3
D: NA
length: 16
V: TRBV28
size: NA

DNA: TGTGCCAGCAGTTACAGTGCCTACGAGCAGTACTTC
CDR3: CASSYSAYEQYF
J: TRBJ2-7
D: NA
length: 12
V: TRBV6-2/TRBV6-3
size: many

DNA: TGTGCCAGCAGCTTAGTAGGTCAGGGGAATTCACCCCTCCACTTT
CDR3: CASSLVGQGNSPLHF
J: TRBJ1-6
D: NA
length: 15
V: TRBV7-2
size: NA

DNA: TGTGCCAGCAGCTTAGGCAGGGAGAGCACTGAAGCTTTCTTT
CDR3: CASSLGRESTEAFF
J: TRBJ1-1
D: NA
length: 14
V: TRBV7-4
size: once

DNA: TGCGCCAGCAGCTTGGGAGGTACAGATGGCTACACCTTC
CDR3: CASSLGGTDGYTF
J: TRBJ1-2
D: NA
length: 13
V: TRBV5-1
size: NA

DNA: TGTGCCAGCAGTGAAGGGTCAGGAGGGTGGGAGACCCAGTACTTC
CDR3: CASSEGSGGWETQYF
J: TRBJ2-5
D: NA
length: 15
V: TRBV12-3/TRBV12-4
size: NA

DNA: TGTGCCAGCGAACGGGGGAGGAACACTGAAGCTTTCTTT
CDR3: CASERGRNTEAFF
J: TRBJ1-1
D: NA
length: 13
V: TRBV12-3/TRBV12-4
size: NA

DNA: TGTGCCAGCAGACCTCACGGGACCTACGAGCAGTACTTC
CDR3: CASRPHGTYEQYF
J: TRBJ2-7
D: NA
length: 13
V: TRBV6-1
size: NA

DNA: TGCAGTGCTAGAGGGGGCAGGGCGTTTCAGCCCCAGCATTTT
CDR3: CSARGGRAFQPQHF
J: TRBJ1-5
D: NA
length: 14
V: TRBV20-1
size: many